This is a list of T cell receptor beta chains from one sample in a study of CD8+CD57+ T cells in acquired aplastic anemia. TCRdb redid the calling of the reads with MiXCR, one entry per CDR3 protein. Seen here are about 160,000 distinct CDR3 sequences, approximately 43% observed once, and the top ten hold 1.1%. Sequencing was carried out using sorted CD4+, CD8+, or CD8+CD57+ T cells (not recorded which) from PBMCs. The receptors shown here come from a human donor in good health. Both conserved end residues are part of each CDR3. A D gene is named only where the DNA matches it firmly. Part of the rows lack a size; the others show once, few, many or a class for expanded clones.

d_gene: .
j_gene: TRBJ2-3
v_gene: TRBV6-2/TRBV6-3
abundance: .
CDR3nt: TGTGCCAGCAGACCCCTGCCACGGGGCTCGGATACGCAGTATTTT
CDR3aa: CASRPLPRGSDTQYF

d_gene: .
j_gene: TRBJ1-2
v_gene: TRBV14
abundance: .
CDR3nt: TGTGCCAGCAGCCAGGATCGCTATGGCTACACCTTC
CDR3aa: CASSQDRYGYTF

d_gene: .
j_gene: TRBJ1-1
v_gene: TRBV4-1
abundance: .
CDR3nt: TGCGCCAGCAGCCAAGATAGGCCGGGAACTGAAGCTTTCTTT
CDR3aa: CASSQDRPGTEAFF

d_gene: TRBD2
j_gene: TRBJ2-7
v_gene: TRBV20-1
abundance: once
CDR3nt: TGCAGTGCTAGACCCCTAGCGGGGGATACCTACGAGCAGTACTTC
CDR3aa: CSARPLAGDTYEQYF

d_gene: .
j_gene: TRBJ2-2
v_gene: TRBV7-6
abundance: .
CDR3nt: TGTGCCCCCTCGGCTGTTACCGGGGAGCTGTTTTTT
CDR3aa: CAPSAVTGELFF

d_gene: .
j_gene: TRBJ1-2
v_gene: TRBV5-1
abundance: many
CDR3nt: TGCGCCAGCAGCAGGGGGGGACCGAGTCGGTATGGCTACACCTTC
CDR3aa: CASSRGGPSRYGYTF

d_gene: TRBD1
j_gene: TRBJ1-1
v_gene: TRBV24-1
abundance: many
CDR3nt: TGTGCCACCAGAGGACAGGGCGGTGTCACTGAAGCTTTCTTT
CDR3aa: CATRGQGGVTEAFF

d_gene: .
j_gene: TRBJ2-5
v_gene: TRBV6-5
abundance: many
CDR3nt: TGTGCCAGCAGTTACGCTGACAAAGAGACCCAGTACTTC
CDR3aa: CASSYADKETQYF

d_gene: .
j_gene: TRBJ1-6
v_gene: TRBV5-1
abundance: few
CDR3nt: TGCGCCAGCAGCTCCGGACCGATGTATAACTCACCCCTCCACTTT
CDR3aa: CASSSGPMYNSPLHF

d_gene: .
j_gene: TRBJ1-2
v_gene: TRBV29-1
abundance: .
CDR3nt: TGCAGCGTTGATCCCGCTAACTATGGCTACACCTTC
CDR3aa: CSVDPANYGYTF

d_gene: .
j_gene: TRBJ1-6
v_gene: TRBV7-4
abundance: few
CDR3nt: TGTGCCAGCAGCCTGGGGTATAATTCACCCCTCCACTTT
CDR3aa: CASSLGYNSPLHF

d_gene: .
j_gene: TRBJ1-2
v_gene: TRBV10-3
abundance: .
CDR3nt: TGTGCCATCAGTGTCGGGCAGGACCTTTCGGATGGAGGCTACACCTTC
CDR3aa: CAISVGQDLSDGGYTF

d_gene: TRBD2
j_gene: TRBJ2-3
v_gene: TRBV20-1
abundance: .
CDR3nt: TGCAGTGCTAGAGGTACGGGAGGCGAGTTCACAGATACGCAGTATTTT
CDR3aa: CSARGTGGEFTDTQYF

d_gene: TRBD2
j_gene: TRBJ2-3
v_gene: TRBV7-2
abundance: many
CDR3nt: TGTGCCAGCAGCTCGCGGAGGTTAGCGGGGGGCCAGTATTTT
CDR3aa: CASSSRRLAGGQYF

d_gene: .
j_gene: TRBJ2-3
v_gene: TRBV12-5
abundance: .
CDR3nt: TGTGCTAGTCTCTCCACAGATACGCAGTATTTT
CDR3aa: CASLSTDTQYF

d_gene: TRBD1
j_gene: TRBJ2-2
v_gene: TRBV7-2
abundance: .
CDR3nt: TGTGCCAGCAGCTTCCGACAGGGGGCGACCGGGGAGCTGTTTTTT
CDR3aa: CASSFRQGATGELFF

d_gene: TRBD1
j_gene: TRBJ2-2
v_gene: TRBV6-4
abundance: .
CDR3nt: TGTGCCAGCAGTGAAACAGGGGAAACAACCGGGGAGCTGTTTTTT
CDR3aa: CASSETGETTGELFF

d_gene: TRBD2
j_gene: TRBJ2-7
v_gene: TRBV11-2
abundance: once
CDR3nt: TGTGCCAGCAGCTTAGGAGCGGGAGGAATCCCGTACGAGCAGTACTTC
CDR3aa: CASSLGAGGIPYEQYF

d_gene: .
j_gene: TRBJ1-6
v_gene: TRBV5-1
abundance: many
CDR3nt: TGCGCCAGCAGCTTGGAGTATGATTCACCCCTCCACTTT
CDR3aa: CASSLEYDSPLHF

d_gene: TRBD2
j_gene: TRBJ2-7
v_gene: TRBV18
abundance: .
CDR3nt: TGTGCCAGCTCACCAATCAAGCCGGGACTAGCGACTTCCGAGCAGTACTTC
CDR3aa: CASSPIKPGLATSEQYF

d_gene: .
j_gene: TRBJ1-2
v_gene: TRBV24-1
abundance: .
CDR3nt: TGTGCCACCAGTGATTTGCACGGGTATGGCTACACCTTC
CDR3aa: CATSDLHGYGYTF

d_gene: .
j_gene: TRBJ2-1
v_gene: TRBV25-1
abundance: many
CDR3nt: TGTGCCAGCAGTTCCGGACTCGAGGGGCTCAATGAGCAGTTCTTC
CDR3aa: CASSSGLEGLNEQFF

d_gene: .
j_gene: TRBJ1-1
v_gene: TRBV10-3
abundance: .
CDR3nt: TGTGCCATCCTGGAAGATTTGAACACTGAAGCTTTCTTT
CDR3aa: CAILEDLNTEAFF

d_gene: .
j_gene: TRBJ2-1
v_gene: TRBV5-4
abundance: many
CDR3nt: TGTGCCAGCAGCTTGGAAGGGGTCTACAATGAGCAGTTCTTC
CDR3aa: CASSLEGVYNEQFF

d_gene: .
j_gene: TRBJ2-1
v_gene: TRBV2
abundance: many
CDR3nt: TGTGCCAGCAGTACAAGGCCCAATGAGCAGTTCTTC
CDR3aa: CASSTRPNEQFF

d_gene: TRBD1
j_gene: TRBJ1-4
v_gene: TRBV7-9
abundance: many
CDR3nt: TGTGCCAGCAGCTTGGGGACAGATAATAATGAAAAACTGTTTTTT
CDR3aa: CASSLGTDNNEKLFF

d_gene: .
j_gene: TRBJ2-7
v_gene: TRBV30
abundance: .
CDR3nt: TGTGCCTGGAGTTGGGATGATCGGGGGGAGCAGTACTTC
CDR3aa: CAWSWDDRGEQYF

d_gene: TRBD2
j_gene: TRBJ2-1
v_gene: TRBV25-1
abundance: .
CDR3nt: TGTGCCAGCAGCCTTCCCCCTAGCGGGGTGACGGATGAGCAGTTCTTC
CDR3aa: CASSLPPSGVTDEQFF

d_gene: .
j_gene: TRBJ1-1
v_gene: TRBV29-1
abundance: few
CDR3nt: TGCAGCGTTAACCCTCGCCCGGGGGCTGAAGCTTTCTTT
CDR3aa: CSVNPRPGAEAFF